The clone carrying this TCR beta chain was counted a few times. No antigen is known for it. Libraries were prepared by immunoSEQ multiplex PCR; TCRdb keeps only in-frame clonotypes and omits some of them. This table has around 1,400 clones, roughly an eighth appearing once. This sample is drawn from a study of tumour-infiltrating T cells in Burkitt lymphoma. For the study at large: This cohort included all epidemiological subtypes of Burkitt lymphoma. Productive clonality predicted overall and progression-free survival.

Germline V gene sequence: CDR1 SEHNR, CDR2 FQNEAQ (reference sequence). The CDR3 extends over 13 amino acids. V dropped 5 bases and J dropped 0; count of bases not matched to a gene: 1. Study outcomes and limitations: Many Burkitt lymphoma patients shared several public clonotypes.

This sequence was found in a human donor with Burkitt lymphoma. Sequencing was carried out using tumor tissue. J is TRBJ2-7 and V is TRBV7-9; 7 nucleotides match TRBD1. Written as DNA, the CDR3 is TGTGCCAGCAGCCGGGACAGCTCCTACGAGCAGTACGTC. Residues: CASSRDSSYEQYV.